This T cell receptor (beta chain) emerged from a study of identical twins. This clonotype was seen a few times. With template switching, a universal primer site was added, and the cDNA carried unique molecular identifiers. Each CDR3 protein is one row after TCRdb ran MiXCR on the 5' RACE reads. The sample contains 500,000 to 600,000 distinct CDR3 sequences, 22% of which appear only once. The CDR3 extends over 13 amino acids. Trimming removed 6 bases at V and 6 bases at J, with 18 bases between. Germline V gives CDR1 DFQATT, CDR2 SNEGSKA (reference sequence). These data also formed part of another study, on T cells expressing NK-cell markers. From that paper: Each TCR beta repertoire originated in sorted T cells that were CD3+CD56+NKG2C+, CD3+CD56+NKG2C- or CD3+CD56-NKG2C+.

Sequenced input: CD4+ T cells sorted from blood. The rearrangement links TRBV20-1 to TRBJ2-7, with unresolved D. This TCR derives from a woman aged 18-29 years in good health. Written as DNA, the CDR3 is TGCAGTGCCCTCGGCAGTAACGAGCCCGAGCAGTACTTC. Translated, it gives CSALGSNEPEQYF.